This T cell receptor beta chain was identified during a study of T-cell memory formation after mild COVID-19. Study-level information: Largely, TCR clusters stayed within a single donor.

TCRdb called the 5' RACE reads again in MiXCR, with one record for every CDR3 protein. The sample records about 470,000 distinct CDR3 sequences, around 27% being singletons. The CDR3 runs to 14 residues. Germline-derived CDR1 and CDR2 are KGHSH and LQKENI. V was cut by 4 bases and J by 4 bases, with 11 bases left in between. J is TRBJ1-3 and V is TRBV18; the D is unclear. This TCR was sampled from an adult woman who had mild COVID-19 (a few samples of this study predate the infection). Cell type and time point are not known. Material for sequencing was PBMCs or a T cell subset sorted from them (not recorded which). In DNA, the CDR3 is TGTGCCAGCTCACTTGAGAATTCCGGAAACACCATATATTTT. Translating gives CASSLENSGNTIYF.